A selection of T cell receptor beta chains follows, all from one sample in a study of lymphopenia after photon versus proton radiotherapy. TCRdb keeps only in-frame clones here, not all; method: immunoSEQ multiplex PCR. Of tens of thousands of clones listed, roughly 86% are singletons. Specimen: peripheral blood, collected from a patient treated with photon-based radiotherapy. The receptors derive from a woman aged 45-65 years with pancreatic cancer. Both conserved end residues are part of each CDR3. A D gene is named only where the DNA matches it firmly. Rows may omit the clone size; those that give it use once, few, many or a size class.

clone_size: few; d_call: TRBD1; v_call: TRBV28; j_call: TRBJ1-5; cdr3_aa: CASRQGIQPQHF; cdr3_nt: TGTGCCAGCCGACAGGGAATTCAGCCCCAGCATTTT
clone_size: .; d_call: TRBD2; v_call: TRBV7-2; j_call: TRBJ2-5; cdr3_aa: CASSPPTSGNQETQYF; cdr3_nt: TGTGCCAGCAGCCCGCCGACTAGCGGCAACCAAGAGACCCAGTACTTC
clone_size: once; d_call: .; v_call: TRBV4-3; j_call: TRBJ1-4; cdr3_aa: CASSRNLIAAADEKLFF; cdr3_nt: TGCGCCAGCAGCCGAAATCTCATCGCGGCAGCGGATGAAAAACTGTTTTTT
clone_size: .; d_call: .; v_call: TRBV7-2; j_call: TRBJ2-2; cdr3_aa: CASSYANANTGELFF; cdr3_nt: TGTGCCAGCAGCTACGCCAACGCGAACACCGGGGAGCTGTTTTTT
clone_size: .; d_call: TRBD1; v_call: TRBV5-6; j_call: TRBJ2-2; cdr3_aa: CASSSLQGARTGELFF; cdr3_nt: TGTGCCAGCAGCTCGTTACAGGGGGCGCGCACCGGGGAGCTGTTTTTT
clone_size: .; d_call: TRBD2; v_call: TRBV6-1; j_call: TRBJ2-1; cdr3_aa: CASPGTSGRNEQFF; cdr3_nt: TGTGCCAGCCCCGGGACTAGCGGGAGAAATGAGCAGTTCTTC
clone_size: .; d_call: TRBD1; v_call: TRBV30; j_call: TRBJ2-3; cdr3_aa: CAWGGRGRADTQYF; cdr3_nt: TGTGCCTGGGGTGGCAGGGGGCGCGCAGATACGCAGTATTTT
clone_size: .; d_call: TRBD1; v_call: TRBV28; j_call: TRBJ2-3; cdr3_aa: CASSLGTGTDTQYF; cdr3_nt: TGTGCCAGCAGTTTAGGGACAGGGACAGATACGCAGTATTTT
clone_size: few; d_call: TRBD1; v_call: TRBV19; j_call: TRBJ1-2; cdr3_aa: CASSVLTGGNFYGYTF; cdr3_nt: TGTGCCAGTAGTGTCCTAACAGGGGGCAACTTCTATGGCTACACCTTC
clone_size: .; d_call: .; v_call: TRBV7-2; j_call: TRBJ1-2; cdr3_aa: CASSLAAGGAYGYTF; cdr3_nt: TGTGCCAGCAGCTTAGCCGCGGGGGGCGCCTATGGCTACACCTTC
clone_size: .; d_call: .; v_call: TRBV5-5; j_call: TRBJ1-1; cdr3_aa: CASSGKGTVNTEAFF; cdr3_nt: TGTGCCAGCAGCGGAAAGGGGACCGTGAACACTGAAGCTTTCTTT
clone_size: once; d_call: TRBD2; v_call: TRBV7-2; j_call: TRBJ2-2; cdr3_aa: CASSPGLAATGELFF; cdr3_nt: TGTGCCAGCAGCCCGGGACTAGCGGCCACCGGGGAGCTGTTTTTT
clone_size: few; d_call: TRBD1; v_call: TRBV5-6; j_call: TRBJ2-2; cdr3_aa: CASSGDRGRSGGELFF; cdr3_nt: TGTGCCAGCAGCGGCGACAGGGGGCGGAGTGGCGGGGAGCTGTTTTTT
clone_size: .; d_call: TRBD1; v_call: TRBV14; j_call: TRBJ2-7; cdr3_aa: CASSHRQGSYEQYF; cdr3_nt: TGTGCCAGCAGCCACCGACAGGGTTCCTACGAGCAGTACTTC
clone_size: .; d_call: .; v_call: TRBV7-9; j_call: TRBJ1-6; cdr3_aa: CASSSGQGFYNSPLHF; cdr3_nt: TGTGCCAGCAGCTCGGGGCAGGGGTTCTATAATTCACCCCTCCACTTT
clone_size: .; d_call: .; v_call: TRBV19; j_call: TRBJ1-2; cdr3_aa: CASSSRGRVDYGYTF; cdr3_nt: TGTGCCAGTAGTTCCCGAGGCAGGGTCGACTATGGCTACACCTTC
clone_size: .; d_call: .; v_call: TRBV29-1; j_call: TRBJ2-3; cdr3_aa: CSACSRWKDTQYF; cdr3_nt: TGCAGCGCATGCTCCCGGTGGAAAGATACGCAGTATTTT
clone_size: few; d_call: .; v_call: TRBV7-9; j_call: TRBJ2-5; cdr3_aa: CASSLDLGGRQETQYF; cdr3_nt: TGTGCCAGCAGCTTGGATTTGGGGGGGCGCCAAGAGACCCAGTACTTC
clone_size: .; d_call: .; v_call: TRBV30; j_call: TRBJ2-1; cdr3_aa: CAWSRRASSNEQFF; cdr3_nt: TGTGCCTGGAGCAGGAGGGCCTCAAGCAATGAGCAGTTCTTC
clone_size: .; d_call: TRBD1; v_call: TRBV6-5; j_call: TRBJ2-3; cdr3_aa: CASSSLGQGHSDTQYF; cdr3_nt: TGTGCCAGCAGTTCCCTGGGACAGGGTCACTCAGATACGCAGTATTTT
clone_size: .; d_call: .; v_call: TRBV19; j_call: TRBJ1-5; cdr3_aa: CAAGLSQPQHF; cdr3_nt: TGTGCCGCGGGGCTTAGTCAGCCCCAGCATTTT
clone_size: .; d_call: TRBD1; v_call: TRBV19; j_call: TRBJ1-5; cdr3_aa: CASSVGQADSQPQHF; cdr3_nt: TGTGCCAGTAGCGTTGGACAGGCGGATAGTCAGCCCCAGCATTTT
clone_size: .; d_call: TRBD2; v_call: TRBV5-3; j_call: TRBJ2-7; cdr3_aa: CARSFPILAGLSYEQYF; cdr3_nt: TGTGCCAGAAGCTTCCCGATACTAGCGGGGCTCTCCTACGAGCAGTACTTC